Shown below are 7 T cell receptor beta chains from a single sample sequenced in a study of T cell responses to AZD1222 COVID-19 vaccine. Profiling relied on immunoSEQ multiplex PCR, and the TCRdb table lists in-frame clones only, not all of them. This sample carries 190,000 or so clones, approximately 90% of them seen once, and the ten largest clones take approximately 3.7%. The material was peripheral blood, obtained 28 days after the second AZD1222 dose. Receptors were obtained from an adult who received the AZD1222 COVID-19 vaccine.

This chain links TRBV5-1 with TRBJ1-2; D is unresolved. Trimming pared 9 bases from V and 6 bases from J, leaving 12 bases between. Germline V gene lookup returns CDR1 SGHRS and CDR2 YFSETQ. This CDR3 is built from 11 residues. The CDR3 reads CATESPDGYTF. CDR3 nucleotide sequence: TGCGCCACCGAGAGCCCAGATGGCTACACCTTC. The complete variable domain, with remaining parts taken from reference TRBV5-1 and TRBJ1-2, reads KAGVTQTPRYLIKTRGQQVTLSCSPISGHRSVSWYQQTPGQGLQFLFEYFSETQRNKGNFPGRFSGRQFSNSRSEMNVSTLELGDSALYLCATESPDGYTFGSGTRLTVV.

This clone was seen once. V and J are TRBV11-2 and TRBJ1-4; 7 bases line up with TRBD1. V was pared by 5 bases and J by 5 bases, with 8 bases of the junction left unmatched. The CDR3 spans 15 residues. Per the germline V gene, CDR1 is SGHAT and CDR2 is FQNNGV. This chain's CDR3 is CASSPRQGSNEKLFF. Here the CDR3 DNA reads TGTGCCAGCAGCCCTAGACAGGGCTCAAATGAAAAACTGTTTTTT.

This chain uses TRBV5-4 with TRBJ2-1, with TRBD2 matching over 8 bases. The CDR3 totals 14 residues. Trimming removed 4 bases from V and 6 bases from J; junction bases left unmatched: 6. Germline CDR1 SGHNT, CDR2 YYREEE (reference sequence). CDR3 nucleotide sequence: TGTGCCAGCAGCCCTGGACTAGCAGGCAATGAGCAGTTCTTC. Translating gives CASSPGLAGNEQFF.

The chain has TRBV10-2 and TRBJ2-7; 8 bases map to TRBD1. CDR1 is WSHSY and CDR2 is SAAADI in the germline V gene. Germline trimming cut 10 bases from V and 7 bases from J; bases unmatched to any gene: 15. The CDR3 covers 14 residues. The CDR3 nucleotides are TGCGCCACCAGCCCCGTGGACAGGGTTAGAGAGCAGTACTTC. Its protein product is CATSPVDRVREQYF.

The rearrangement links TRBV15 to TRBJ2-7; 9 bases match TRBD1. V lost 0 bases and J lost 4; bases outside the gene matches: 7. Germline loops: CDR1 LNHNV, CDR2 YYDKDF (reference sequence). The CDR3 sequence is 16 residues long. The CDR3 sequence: CATSRDGTGSRYEQYF. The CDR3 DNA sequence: TGTGCCACCAGCAGAGATGGGACAGGGAGTCGGTACGAGCAGTACTTC. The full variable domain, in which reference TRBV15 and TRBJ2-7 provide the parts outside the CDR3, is DAMVIQNPRYQVTQFGKPVTLSCSQTLNHNVMYWYQQKSSQAPKLLFHYYDKDFNNEADTPDNFQSRRPNTSFCFLDIRSPGLGDTAMYLCATSRDGTGSRYEQYFGPGTRLTVT.

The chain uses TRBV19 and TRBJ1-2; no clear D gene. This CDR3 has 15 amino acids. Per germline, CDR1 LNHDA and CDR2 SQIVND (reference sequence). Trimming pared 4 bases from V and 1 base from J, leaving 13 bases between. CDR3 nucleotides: TGTGCCAGTAGTACACTACTAGGACTTAACTATGGCTACACCTTC. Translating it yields CASSTLLGLNYGYTF.

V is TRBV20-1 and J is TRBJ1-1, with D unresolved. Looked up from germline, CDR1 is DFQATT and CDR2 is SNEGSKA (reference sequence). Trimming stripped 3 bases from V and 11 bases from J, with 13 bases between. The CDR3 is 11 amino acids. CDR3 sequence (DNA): TGCAGTGCTAGGAGTGGCCTGGGGGCTTTCTTT. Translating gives CSARSGLGAFF.